These T cell receptor beta chains were read from a single sample in a study of shared clonotypes between healthy human individuals. The protocol was immunoSEQ multiplex PCR, while the TCRdb copy is restricted to in-frame clones and leaves out a portion. The sample includes around 2,000,000 clones, about 92% seen only once; the top ten take about 1.5%. The source material was naive CD8+ T cells from PBMCs. The receptor source for this set is a man younger than 30 in good health. Some clones in this sample may be carry-over from other donors' samples. Each CDR3 is given without its conserved first and last residue.

V gene: TRBV7-9
CDR3 protein: ASSSDTGRGLDNEQF

V gene: TRBV7-9
CDR3 protein: ASSYPSGQGSYEQY

V gene: TRBV14
CDR3 protein: ASSQGRGSSDTEAF

V gene: TRBV9
CDR3 protein: ASSVGGESYEQY

V gene: TRBV4-3
CDR3 protein: ASSQEIAGVGETQY

V gene: TRBV13
CDR3 protein: ASSINRDRGRPGYYGYT

V gene: TRBV27
CDR3 protein: ASSSHRDRDAF

V gene: TRBV4-2
CDR3 protein: ASSQVASGSSYEQY

V gene: TRBV5-6
CDR3 protein: ASSPYGTFYGYT

V gene: TRBV18
CDR3 protein: ASSLDRVTEAF

V gene: TRBV5-4
CDR3 protein: ASSYRTDPGNTIY

V gene: TRBV5-1
CDR3 protein: ASSRTGTYEQY